This T cell receptor (beta chain) was captured by sequencing in a study of T cell responses to AZD1222 COVID-19 vaccine. Whole-study findings and limits: Among AZD1222 vaccinees, only five or six were seropositive at baseline.

Clones were read by immunoSEQ multiplex PCR, and TCRdb kept only the in-frame ones, dropping some. The table has about 150,000 clones, just under 95% seen once; the top ten hold 1.1% to 1.5%. Details on this clone: Antigen specificity is unknown.

Germline loops: CDR1 SGHAT, CDR2 FQNNGV. The V segment lost 5 bases and the J segment 0 bases; nucleotides outside the gene matches: 8. The CDR3 runs to 18 residues. The chain has TRBV11-2 and TRBJ2-4; 12 positions agree with TRBD2. The TCR comes from an adult in good health. The sequencing here drew on peripheral blood, taken on day 0 of AZD1222 vaccination. The CDR3 sequence is CASSLTSGGPVAKNIQYF. CDR3 DNA sequence: TGTGCCAGCAGCCTCACTAGCGGGGGGCCGGTAGCCAAAAACATTCAGTACTTC.